The entry below describes one T cell receptor beta chain. How the authors handled the data: Estimates of nucleated cell counts were drawn from the amplification of reference gene primers. The protocol was immunoSEQ multiplex PCR, while the TCRdb copy is restricted to in-frame clones and leaves out a portion. That table furnishes V, J and clone size, whereas the DNA furnished D and trimming. This table holds 350,000 to 550,000 clones, nearly 90% found once. This sample is drawn from a study of blood T cell repertoires in COVID-19. Across the study: Italy, Spain and the United States were the sources of the convalescent and acute COVID-19 samples.

Cohorts were based on clinical histories the participants reported. The TCR sequence derives from a woman aged 18-35 years with acute COVID-19. Material: PBMCs or T cells enriched from blood (not recorded which).

CDR3: CASSSLGGGITYNEQFF. DNA for the CDR3: TGTGCCAGCAGTTCACTGGGGGGAGGGATAACCTACAATGAGCAGTTCTTC. The chain employs TRBV5-4 and TRBJ2-1; 7 bases align to TRBD2. This CDR3 region has 17 residues. The V and J ends lost 5 bases and 2 bases, in that order; junction bases with no gene match: 13. The germline V gene has CDR1 SGHNT and CDR2 YYREEE (reference sequence).